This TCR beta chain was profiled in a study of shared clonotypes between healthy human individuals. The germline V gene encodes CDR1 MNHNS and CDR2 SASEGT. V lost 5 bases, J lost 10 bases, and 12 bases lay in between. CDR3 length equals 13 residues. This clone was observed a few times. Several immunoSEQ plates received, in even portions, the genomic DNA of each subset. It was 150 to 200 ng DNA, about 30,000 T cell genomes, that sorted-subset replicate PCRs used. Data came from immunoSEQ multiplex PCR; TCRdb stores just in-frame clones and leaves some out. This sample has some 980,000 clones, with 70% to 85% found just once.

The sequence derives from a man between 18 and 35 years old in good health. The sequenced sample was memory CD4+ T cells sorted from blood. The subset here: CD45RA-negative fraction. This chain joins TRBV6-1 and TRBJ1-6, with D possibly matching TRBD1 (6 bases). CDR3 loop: CASSQQGGSPLHF. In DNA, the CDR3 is TGTGCCAGCAGTCAACAGGGTGGGTCACCCCTCCACTTT.